A selection of T cell receptor beta chains follows, all from one sample in a study of cytomegalovirus exposure and HLA in healthy donors. Libraries were prepared by immunoSEQ multiplex PCR; TCRdb keeps only in-frame clonotypes and omits some of them. Listed are around 110,000 clones; about 4% falls within the top ten. The source material was PBMCs. The origin of the receptors is a young man in good health and CMV-seronegative. Each CDR3 is given with its conserved first and last residue. A D gene is named only where the DNA matches it firmly.

TRBJ1-2	TRBV4-3	TRBD1	TGCGCCAGCAGCCCATCCGGGACAGGAAACTATGGCTACACCTTC	CASSPSGTGNYGYTF
TRBJ1-3	TRBV18	TRBD1	TGTGCCAGCTCACGTATGACAGGGGCAGCTGCTGGAAACACCATATATTTT	CASSRMTGAAAGNTIYF
TRBJ2-3	TRBV5-1	TRBD2	TGCGCCAGCAGCTTCGGAGCGGGGGGGGCAGATACGCAGTATTTT	CASSFGAGGADTQYF
TRBJ2-1	TRBV28	NA	TGTGCCAGCAGTTCCCCTAGCGACAATGAGCAGTTCTTC	CASSSPSDNEQFF
TRBJ1-6	TRBV7-2	NA	TGTGCCAGCAGCCCCGGGGGGGGACGTCGCTCCTATAATTCACCCCTCCACTTT	CASSPGGGRRSYNSPLHF
TRBJ1-4	TRBV11-2	NA	TGTGCCAGCAGCTTCGAGGGCAGCGTCTCAACTAATGAAAAACTGTTTTTT	CASSFEGSVSTNEKLFF
TRBJ2-1	TRBV18	TRBD2	TGTGCCAGCTCACCACTAGGTCTCAGCGGGAGTTTTATCGATGAGCAGTTCTTC	CASSPLGLSGSFIDEQFF
TRBJ2-7	TRBV28	TRBD1	TGTGCCAGCAGCCCGGACAGGGGGCTCCCCCTTGTCTACGAGCAGTACTTC	CASSPDRGLPLVYEQYF
TRBJ2-7	TRBV11-1	NA	TGTGCCAGCAGCCCCCTGAGCTACGAGCAGTACTTC	CASSPLSYEQYF
TRBJ1-2	TRBV5-1	NA	TGCGCCAGCAGCTTGGACGGAGGGTCCGATGGCTACACCTTC	CASSLDGGSDGYTF
TRBJ1-2	TRBV19	TRBD1	TGTGCCAGTAGTCTACGACAGGGGTGGGGCTACACCTTC	CASSLRQGWGYTF